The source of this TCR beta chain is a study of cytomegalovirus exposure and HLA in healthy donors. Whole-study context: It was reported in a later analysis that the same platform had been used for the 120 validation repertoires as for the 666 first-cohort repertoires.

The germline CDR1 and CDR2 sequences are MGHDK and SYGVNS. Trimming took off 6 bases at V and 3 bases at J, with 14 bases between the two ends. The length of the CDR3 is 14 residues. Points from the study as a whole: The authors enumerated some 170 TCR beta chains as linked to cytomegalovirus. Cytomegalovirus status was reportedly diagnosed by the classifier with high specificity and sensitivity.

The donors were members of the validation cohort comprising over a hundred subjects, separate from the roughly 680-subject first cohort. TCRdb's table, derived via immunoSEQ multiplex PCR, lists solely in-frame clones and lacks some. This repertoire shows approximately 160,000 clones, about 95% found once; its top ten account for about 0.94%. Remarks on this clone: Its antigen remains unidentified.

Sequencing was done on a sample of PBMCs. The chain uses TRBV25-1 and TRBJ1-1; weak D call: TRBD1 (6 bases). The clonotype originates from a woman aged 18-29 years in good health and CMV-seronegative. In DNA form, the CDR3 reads TGTGCCAGCAGGGTCGGGGGGCCAGACACTGAAGCTTTCTTT. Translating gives CASRVGGPDTEAFF.